This TCR beta chain came from a study of T cells in Graves' hyperthyroidism and ophthalmopathy. From RNA transcripts, TCR beta CDR3 regions were amplified. HTBI primers drove first-round RT-PCR of the TCR CDR3. TCRdb itself ran the multiplex PCR reads through MiXCR, one entry per CDR3 protein. The sample has around 250,000 distinct CDR3 sequences, over 20% seen once. The study left out patients who had uncontrolled infection, other autoimmune disease, pregnancy or lactation. This clonotype has a count of ten or more. CDR1 MNHEY and CDR2 SVGAGI come from the germline V gene. The V end was cut by 6 bases, the J end by 2 bases, with 8 bases between. CDR3 size: 13 residues.

This TCR derives from a woman in her thirties or forties with Graves' ophthalmopathy. Material: blood. The genes are TRBV6-5 and TRBJ1-5, with D unclear. CDR3 sequence: CASSGLGNQPQHF. The DNA for the CDR3 is TGTGCCAGCAGCGGGCTGGGCAATCAGCCCCAGCATTTT.